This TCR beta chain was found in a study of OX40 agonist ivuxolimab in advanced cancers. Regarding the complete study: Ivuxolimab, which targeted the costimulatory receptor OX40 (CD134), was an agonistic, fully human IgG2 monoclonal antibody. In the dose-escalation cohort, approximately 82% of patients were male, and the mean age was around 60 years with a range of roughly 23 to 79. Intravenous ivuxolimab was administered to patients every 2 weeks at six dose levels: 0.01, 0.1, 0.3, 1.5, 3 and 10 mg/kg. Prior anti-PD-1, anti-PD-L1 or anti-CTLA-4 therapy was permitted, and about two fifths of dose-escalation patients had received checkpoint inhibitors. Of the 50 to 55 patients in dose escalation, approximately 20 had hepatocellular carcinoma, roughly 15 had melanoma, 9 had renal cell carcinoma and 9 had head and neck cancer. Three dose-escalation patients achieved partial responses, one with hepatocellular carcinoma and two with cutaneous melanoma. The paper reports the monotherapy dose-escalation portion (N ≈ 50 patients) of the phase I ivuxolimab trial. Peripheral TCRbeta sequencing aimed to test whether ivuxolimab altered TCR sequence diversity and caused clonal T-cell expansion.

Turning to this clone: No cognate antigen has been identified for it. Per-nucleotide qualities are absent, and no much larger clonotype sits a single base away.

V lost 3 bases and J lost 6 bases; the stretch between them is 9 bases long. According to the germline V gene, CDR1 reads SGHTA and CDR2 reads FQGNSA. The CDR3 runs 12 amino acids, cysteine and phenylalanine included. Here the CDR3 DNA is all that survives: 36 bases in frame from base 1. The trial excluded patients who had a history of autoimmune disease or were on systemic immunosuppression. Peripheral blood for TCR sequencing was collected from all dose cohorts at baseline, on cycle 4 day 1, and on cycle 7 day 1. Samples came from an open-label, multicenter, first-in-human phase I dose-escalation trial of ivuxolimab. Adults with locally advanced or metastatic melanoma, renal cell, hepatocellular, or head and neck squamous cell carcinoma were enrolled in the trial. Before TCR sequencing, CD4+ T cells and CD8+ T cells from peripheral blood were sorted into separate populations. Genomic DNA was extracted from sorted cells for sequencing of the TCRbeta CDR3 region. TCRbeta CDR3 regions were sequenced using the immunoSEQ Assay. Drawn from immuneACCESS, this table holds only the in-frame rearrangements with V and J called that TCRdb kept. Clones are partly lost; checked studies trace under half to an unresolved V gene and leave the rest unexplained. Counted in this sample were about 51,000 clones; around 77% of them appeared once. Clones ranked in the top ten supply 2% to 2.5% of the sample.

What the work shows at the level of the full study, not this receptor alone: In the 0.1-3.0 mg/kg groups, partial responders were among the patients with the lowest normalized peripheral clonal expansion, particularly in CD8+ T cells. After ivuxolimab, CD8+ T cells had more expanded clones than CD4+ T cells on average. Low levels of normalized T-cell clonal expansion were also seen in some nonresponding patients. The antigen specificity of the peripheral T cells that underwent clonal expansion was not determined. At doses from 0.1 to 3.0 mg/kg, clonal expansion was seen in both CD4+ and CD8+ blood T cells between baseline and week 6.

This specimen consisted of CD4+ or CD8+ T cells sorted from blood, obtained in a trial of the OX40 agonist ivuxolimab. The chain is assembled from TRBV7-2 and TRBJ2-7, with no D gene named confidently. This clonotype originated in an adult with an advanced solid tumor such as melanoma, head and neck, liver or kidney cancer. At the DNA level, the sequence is TGTGCCAGCAGCTTGGCCCGGTCCGAGCAGTACTTC. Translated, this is CASSLARSEQYF.